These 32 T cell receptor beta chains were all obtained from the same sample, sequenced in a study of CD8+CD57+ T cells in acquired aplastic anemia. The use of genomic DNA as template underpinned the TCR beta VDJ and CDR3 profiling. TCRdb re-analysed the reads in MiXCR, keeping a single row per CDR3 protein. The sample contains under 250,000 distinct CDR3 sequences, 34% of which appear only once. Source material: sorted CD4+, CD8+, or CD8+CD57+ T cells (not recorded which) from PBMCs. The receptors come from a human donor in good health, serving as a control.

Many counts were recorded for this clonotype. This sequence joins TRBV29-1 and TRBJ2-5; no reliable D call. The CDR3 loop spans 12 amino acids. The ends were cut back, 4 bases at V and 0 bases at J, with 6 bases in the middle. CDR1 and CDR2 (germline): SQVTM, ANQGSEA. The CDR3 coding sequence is TGCAGCGTTGGAGCGTACCAAGAGACCCAGTACTTC. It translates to CSVGAYQETQYF.

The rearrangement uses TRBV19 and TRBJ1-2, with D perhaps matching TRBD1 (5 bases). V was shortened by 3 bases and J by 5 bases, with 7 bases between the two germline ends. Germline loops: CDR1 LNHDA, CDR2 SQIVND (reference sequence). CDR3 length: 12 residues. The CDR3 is CASSMRGYGYTF. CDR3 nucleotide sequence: TGTGCCAGTAGTATGAGGGGATATGGCTACACCTTC. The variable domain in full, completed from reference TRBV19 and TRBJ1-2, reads DGGITQSPKYLFRKEGQNVTLSCEQNLNHDAMYWYRQDPGQGLRLIYYSQIVNDFQKGDIAEGYSVSREKKESFPLTVTSAQKNPTAFYLCASSMRGYGYTFGSGTRLTVV.

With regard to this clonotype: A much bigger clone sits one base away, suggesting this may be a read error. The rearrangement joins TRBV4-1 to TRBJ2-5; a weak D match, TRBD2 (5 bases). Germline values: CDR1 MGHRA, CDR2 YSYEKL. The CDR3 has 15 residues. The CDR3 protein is CASSQDFAGWETQHF. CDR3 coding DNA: TGCGCCAGCAGCCAGGACTTTGCTGGGTGGGAGACCCAGCACTTC.

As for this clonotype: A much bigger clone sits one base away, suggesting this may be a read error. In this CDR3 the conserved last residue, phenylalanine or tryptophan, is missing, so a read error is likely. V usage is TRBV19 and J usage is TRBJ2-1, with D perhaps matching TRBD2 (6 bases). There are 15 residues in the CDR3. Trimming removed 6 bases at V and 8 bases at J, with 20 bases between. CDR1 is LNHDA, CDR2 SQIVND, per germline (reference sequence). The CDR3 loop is CASSPRGTSEDEQFC. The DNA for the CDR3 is TGTGCCAGTAGCCCCCGCGGGACTTCTGAGGATGAGCAGTTCTGC.

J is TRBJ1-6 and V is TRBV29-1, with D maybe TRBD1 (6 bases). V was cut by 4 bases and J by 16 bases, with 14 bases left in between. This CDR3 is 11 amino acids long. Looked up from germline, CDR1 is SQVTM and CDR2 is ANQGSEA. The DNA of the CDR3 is TGCAGCGTTGTGGCTAGGGACACGCTCCACTTT. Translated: CSVVARDTLHF.

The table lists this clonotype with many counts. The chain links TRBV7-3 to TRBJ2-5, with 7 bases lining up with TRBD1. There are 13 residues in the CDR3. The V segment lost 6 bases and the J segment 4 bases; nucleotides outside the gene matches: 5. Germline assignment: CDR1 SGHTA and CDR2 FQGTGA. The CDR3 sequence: CASSRGRGETQYF. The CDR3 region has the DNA TGTGCCAGCAGTAGGGGGCGCGGAGAGACCCAGTACTTC.

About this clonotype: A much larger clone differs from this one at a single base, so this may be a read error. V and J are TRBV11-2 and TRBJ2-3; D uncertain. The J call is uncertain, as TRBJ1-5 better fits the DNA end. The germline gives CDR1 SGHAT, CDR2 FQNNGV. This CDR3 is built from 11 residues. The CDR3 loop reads CASEVADTQHF. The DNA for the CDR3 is TGTGCCAGCGAGGTGGCGGATACGCAGCATTTT.

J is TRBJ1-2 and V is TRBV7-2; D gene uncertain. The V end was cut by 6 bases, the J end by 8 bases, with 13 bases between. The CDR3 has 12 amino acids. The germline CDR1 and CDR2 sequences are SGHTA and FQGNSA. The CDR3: CASSLRAEGYTF. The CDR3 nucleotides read TGTGCCAGCAGTTTAAGGGCGGAGGGCTACACCTTC.

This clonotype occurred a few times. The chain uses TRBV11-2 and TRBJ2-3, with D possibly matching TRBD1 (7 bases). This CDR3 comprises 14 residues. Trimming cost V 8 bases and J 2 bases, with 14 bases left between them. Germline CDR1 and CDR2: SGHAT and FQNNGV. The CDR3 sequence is CASQAEGATDTQYF. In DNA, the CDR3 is TGTGCCAGCCAAGCGGAGGGGGCCACAGATACGCAGTATTTT.

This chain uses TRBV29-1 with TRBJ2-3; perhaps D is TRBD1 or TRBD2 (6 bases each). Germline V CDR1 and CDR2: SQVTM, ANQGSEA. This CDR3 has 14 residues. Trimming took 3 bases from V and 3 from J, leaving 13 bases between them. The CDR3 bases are TGCAGCGTTGAGGGGGGCAGGGGTACAGATACGCAGTATTTT. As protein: CSVEGGRGTDTQYF.

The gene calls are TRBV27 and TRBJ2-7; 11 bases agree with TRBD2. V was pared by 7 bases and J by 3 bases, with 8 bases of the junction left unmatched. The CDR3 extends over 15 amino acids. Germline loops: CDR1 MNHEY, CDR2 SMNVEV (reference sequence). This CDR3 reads CASTSLAGGNYEQYF. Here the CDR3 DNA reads TGTGCCAGCACATCCCTAGCGGGAGGCAACTACGAGCAGTACTTC.

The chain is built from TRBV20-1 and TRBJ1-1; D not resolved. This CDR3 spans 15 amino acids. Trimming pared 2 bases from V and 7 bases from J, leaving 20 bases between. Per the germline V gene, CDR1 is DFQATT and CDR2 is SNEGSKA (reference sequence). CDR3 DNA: TGCAGTGCTAGAAAAAAACAGTGGGTATTGGGTGAAGCTTTCTTT. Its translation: CSARKKQWVLGEAFF.

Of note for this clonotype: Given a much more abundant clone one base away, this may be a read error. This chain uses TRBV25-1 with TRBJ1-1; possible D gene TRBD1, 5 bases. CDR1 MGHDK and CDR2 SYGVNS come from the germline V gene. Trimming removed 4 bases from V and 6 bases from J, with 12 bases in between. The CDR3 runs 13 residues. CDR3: CASSVQGFAEAFF. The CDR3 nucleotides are TGTGCCAGCAGTGTCCAGGGCTTCGCTGAAGCTTTCTTT. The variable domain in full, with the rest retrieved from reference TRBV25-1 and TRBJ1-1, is EADIYQTPRYLVIGTGKKITLECSQTMGHDKMYWYQQDPGMELHLIHYSYGVNSTEKGDLSSESTVSRIRTEHFPLTLESARPSHTSQYLCASSVQGFAEAFFGQGTRLTVV.

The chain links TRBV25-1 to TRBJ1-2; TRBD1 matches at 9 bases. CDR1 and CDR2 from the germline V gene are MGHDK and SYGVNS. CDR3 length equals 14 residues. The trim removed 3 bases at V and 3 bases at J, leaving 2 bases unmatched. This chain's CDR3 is CASSDRDRDYGYTF. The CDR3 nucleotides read TGTGCCAGCAGTGACCGGGACAGGGACTATGGCTACACCTTC.

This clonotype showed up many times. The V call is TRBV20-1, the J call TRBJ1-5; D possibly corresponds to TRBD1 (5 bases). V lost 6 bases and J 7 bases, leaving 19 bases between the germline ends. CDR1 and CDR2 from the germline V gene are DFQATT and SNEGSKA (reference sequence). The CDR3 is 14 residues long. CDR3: CSALRDPTRQPQHF. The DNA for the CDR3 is TGCAGTGCACTTCGGGACCCCACCCGACAGCCCCAGCATTTT.

CDR3 amino acids: CASGREYLNEQFF. The CDR3 DNA follows: TGTGCCAGCGGGCGGGAGTATTTGAATGAGCAGTTCTTC. The chain carries TRBV6-1 and TRBJ2-1, with 7 positions matching TRBD2. The J segment lost 7 bases and the V segment lost 8 bases, leaving 8 bases of the junction unmatched. Per the germline V gene, CDR1 is MNHNS and CDR2 is SASEGT. CDR3 size: 13 residues.

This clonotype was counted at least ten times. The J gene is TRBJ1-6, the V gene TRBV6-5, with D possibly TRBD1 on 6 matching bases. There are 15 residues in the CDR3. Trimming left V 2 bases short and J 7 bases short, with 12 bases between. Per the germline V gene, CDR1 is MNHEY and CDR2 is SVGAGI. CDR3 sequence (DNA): TGTGCCAGCAGTTACCAACAGGGCCTGAATTCACCCCTCCACTTT. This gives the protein CASSYQQGLNSPLHF.

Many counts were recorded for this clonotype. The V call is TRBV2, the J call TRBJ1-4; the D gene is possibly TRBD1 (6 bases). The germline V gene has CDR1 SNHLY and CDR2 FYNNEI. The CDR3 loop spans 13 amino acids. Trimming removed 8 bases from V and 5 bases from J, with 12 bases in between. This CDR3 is CASGGQGNEKLFF. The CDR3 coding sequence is TGTGCCAGCGGCGGGCAGGGGAATGAAAAACTGTTTTTT.

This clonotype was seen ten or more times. The CDR3 is CASSMWRISSYNEQFF. In DNA form, the CDR3 reads TGTGCCAGTAGTATGTGGCGGATCAGCTCCTACAATGAGCAGTTCTTC. This chain connects TRBV19 to TRBJ2-1; D not certain. The germline V gene encodes CDR1 LNHDA and CDR2 SQIVND (reference sequence). The V and J ends lost 3 bases and 0 bases respectively, with 12 bases between them. The CDR3 length is 16 residues.

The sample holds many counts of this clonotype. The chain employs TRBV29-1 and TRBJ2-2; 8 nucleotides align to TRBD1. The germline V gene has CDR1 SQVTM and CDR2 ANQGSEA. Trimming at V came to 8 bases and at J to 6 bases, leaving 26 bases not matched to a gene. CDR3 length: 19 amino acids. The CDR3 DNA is TGCAGCTCAGCGGACAGGGACAACCTTGGTGCCTCTTCCCCCGGGGAGCTGTTTTTT. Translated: CSSADRDNLGASSPGELFF.

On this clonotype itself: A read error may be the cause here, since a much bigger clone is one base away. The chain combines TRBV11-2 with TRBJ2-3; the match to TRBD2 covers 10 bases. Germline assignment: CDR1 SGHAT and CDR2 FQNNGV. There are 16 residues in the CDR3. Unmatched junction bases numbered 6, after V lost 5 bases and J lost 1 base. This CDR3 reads CASSQPAGGGTDTQYF. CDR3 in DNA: TGTGCCAGCAGCCAACCAGCGGGGGGGGGCACAGATACGCAGTATTTT.

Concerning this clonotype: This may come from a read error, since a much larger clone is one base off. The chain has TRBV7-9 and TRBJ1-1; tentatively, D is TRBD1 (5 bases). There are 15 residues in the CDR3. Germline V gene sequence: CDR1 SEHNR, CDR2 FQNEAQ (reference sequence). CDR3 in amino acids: CACSLRLGQGFEAFF. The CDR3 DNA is TGTGCCTGCAGCTTGCGTCTGGGGCAGGGATTTGAAGCTTTCTTT.

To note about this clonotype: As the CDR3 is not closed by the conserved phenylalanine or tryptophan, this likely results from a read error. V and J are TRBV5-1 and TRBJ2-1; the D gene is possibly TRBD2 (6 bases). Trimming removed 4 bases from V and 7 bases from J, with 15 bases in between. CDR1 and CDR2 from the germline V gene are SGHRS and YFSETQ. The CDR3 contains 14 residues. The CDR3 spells CASSLGRGKNEQFL. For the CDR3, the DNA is TGCGCCAGCAGCCTAGGACGGGGGAAGAATGAGCAGTTCCTC.

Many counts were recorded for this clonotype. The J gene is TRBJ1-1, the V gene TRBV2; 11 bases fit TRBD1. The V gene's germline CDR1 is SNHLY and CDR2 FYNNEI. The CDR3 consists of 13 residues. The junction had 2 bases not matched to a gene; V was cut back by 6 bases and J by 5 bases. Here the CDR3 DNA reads TGTGCCAGCAGGGGACAGGGGGGGACTGAAGCTTTCTTT. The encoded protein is CASRGQGGTEAFF.

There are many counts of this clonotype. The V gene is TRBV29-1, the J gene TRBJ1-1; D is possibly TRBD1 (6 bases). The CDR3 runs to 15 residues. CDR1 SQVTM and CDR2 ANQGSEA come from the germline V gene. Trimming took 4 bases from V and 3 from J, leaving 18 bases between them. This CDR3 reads CSVAPGWGHDTEAFF. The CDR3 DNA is TGCAGCGTTGCCCCCGGTTGGGGGCACGACACTGAAGCTTTCTTT.

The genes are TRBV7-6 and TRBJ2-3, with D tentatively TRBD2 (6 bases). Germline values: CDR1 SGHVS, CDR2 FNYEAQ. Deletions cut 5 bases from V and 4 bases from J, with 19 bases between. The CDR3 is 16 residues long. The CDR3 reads CASSSRDSPNPDTQYF. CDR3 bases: TGTGCCAGCAGCAGCCGGGACTCCCCCAATCCAGATACGCAGTATTTT.

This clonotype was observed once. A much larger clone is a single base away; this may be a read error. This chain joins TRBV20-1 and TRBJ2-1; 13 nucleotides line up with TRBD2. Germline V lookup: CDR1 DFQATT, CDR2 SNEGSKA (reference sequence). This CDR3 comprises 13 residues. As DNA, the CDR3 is TGCAGCGCGGGACTAGCGGGGTACAATGGGCAGTTCTTC. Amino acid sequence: CSAGLAGYNGQFF.

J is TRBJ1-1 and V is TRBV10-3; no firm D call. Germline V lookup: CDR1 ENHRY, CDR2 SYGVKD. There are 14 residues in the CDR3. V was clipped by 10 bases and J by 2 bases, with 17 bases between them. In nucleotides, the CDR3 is TGTGCCAGCAGCATACAGACAACCAACACTGAAGCTTTCTTT. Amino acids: CASSIQTTNTEAFF.

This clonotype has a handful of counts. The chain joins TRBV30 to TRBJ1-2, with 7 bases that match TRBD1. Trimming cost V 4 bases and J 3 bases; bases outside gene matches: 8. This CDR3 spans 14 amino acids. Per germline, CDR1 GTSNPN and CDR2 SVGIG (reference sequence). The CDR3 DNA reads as TGTGCCTGGATCCCAGGACAGGTGGACTATGGCTACACCTTC. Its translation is CAWIPGQVDYGYTF. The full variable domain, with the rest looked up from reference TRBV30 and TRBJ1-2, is SQTIHQWPATLVQPVGSPLSLECTVEGTSNPNLYWYRQAAGRGLQLLFYSVGIGQISSEVPQNLSASRPQDRQFILSSKKLLLSDSGFYLCAWIPGQVDYGYTFGSGTRLTVV.

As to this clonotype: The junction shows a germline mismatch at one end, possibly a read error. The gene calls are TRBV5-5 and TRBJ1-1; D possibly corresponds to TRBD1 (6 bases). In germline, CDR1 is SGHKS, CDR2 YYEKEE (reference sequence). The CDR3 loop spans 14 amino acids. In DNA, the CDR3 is TGTGCCAGCAGCCATATAACAGGGAGAACTGAAGCTTCCTTT. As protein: CASSHITGRTEASF.

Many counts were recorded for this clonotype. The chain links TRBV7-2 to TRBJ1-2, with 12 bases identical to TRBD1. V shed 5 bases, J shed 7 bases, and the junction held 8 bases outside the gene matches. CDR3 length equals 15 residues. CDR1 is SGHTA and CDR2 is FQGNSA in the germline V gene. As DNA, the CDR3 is TGTGCCAGCAGCCTCCGGGGACAGGGGGCCGGTGGCTACACCTTC. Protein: CASSLRGQGAGGYTF.

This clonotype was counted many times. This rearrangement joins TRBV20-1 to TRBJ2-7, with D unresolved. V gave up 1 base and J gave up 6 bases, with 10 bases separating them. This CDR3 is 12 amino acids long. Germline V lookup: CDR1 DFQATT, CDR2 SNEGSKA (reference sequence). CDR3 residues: CSARGQTSEQYF. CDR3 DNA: TGCAGTGCTAGAGGCCAAACATCCGAGCAGTACTTC.